This is a list of T cell receptor beta chains from one sample in a study of blood T cells in healthy people across ages. Each CDR3 protein is one row after TCRdb ran MiXCR on the 5' RACE reads. The sample contains 600,000 to 850,000 distinct CDR3 sequences, 43% of which appear only once. The sample taken for sequencing was blood. These receptors originate from a woman between 55 and 75 years old in good health. Each CDR3 is given with its conserved first and last residue. D genes are given only for firm matches. Clone size is not always given. Where it is, it says once, few, many or a class for expanded clones.

cdr3_nt	cdr3_aa	d_call	j_call	v_call	clone_size
TGCAGCGTTGAAGTAACGGGACAAACCAACAATGAGCAGTTCTTC	CSVEVTGQTNNEQFF	-	TRBJ2-1	TRBV29-1	-
TGCGCCAGCAGCCAACCGACAGGGGGGTACACTGAAGCTTTCTTT	CASSQPTGGYTEAFF	TRBD1	TRBJ1-1	TRBV4-1	few
TGTGCCAGCAGCGCCGGATTGGATAGCAATCAGCCCCAGCATTTT	CASSAGLDSNQPQHF	-	TRBJ1-5	TRBV7-9	-
TGTGCCAGCAGTTTAAATCGTTTGTTCTTC	CASSLNRLFF	-	TRBJ2-1	TRBV12-3/TRBV12-4	many
TGCAGTGCAAAAGGGTCCAGGGGTACTCCCGACGAGCAGTACTTC	CSAKGSRGTPDEQYF	-	TRBJ2-7	TRBV20-1	few
TGTGCCAGCAGCGCATTAAGCGGGGGTATGGATACGCAGTATTTT	CASSALSGGMDTQYF	TRBD2	TRBJ2-3	TRBV9	-
TGTGCCAGCAGTCACCCACTAGCGGGGAAACAAGAGACCCAGTACTTC	CASSHPLAGKQETQYF	TRBD2	TRBJ2-5	TRBV12-3/TRBV12-4	-
TGTGCCAGCAGCCCACTGACCGGGGCAGATACGCAGTATTTT	CASSPLTGADTQYF	-	TRBJ2-3	TRBV14	many
TGTGCCAGCAGCTTAGAAACGGGGGCCTACGAGCAGTACTTC	CASSLETGAYEQYF	-	TRBJ2-7	TRBV7-2	-
TGCAGTGCTGGTGGTTTGAAGGGAGGGCATGACGAGCAGTACTTC	CSAGGLKGGHDEQYF	TRBD2	TRBJ2-7	TRBV20-1	-
TGTGCCAGCAGTTTTTATGCGCAAGAGACCCAGTACTTC	CASSFYAQETQYF	-	TRBJ2-5	TRBV27	few
TGTGCCAGCAGCGTAGCGGGACAGGGGGCTTCCGAAGCTTTCTTT	CASSVAGQGASEAFF	TRBD1	TRBJ1-1	TRBV11-2	few
TGTGCCAGCAGCCCGCAGGGGCTAAGCGGCTACACCTTC	CASSPQGLSGYTF	-	TRBJ1-2	TRBV5-8	-
TGCAGTGCTAGTATTCACGATGGCTACACCTTC	CSASIHDGYTF	-	TRBJ1-2	TRBV20-1	few
TGTGCCAGCAACTCACAGGGGGCGACGTACAATGAGCAGTTCTTC	CASNSQGATYNEQFF	TRBD1	TRBJ2-1	TRBV2	-
TGTGCCAGCAGCTCTGAGACAGGGAAGTCCTACGAGCAGTACTTC	CASSSETGKSYEQYF	TRBD1	TRBJ2-7	TRBV7-8	-
TGCAGTGCCAGGATCTCTTGGGGAGAGACCCAGTACTTC	CSARISWGETQYF	-	TRBJ2-5	TRBV20-1	few
TGTGCCAGCAGTGAGACTAGCGGGAGGTGGGAGACCCAGTACTTC	CASSETSGRWETQYF	TRBD2	TRBJ2-5	TRBV28	few